This T cell receptor beta chain comes out of a study of blood T cell repertoires in COVID-19. Overall study context: Both acute and convalescent COVID-19 samples were obtained from the United States, Italy and Spain.

CDR3 size: 20 residues. The ends lost 3 bases at V and 0 bases at J; junction bases unmatched: 10. From germline, CDR1 is SGHRS and CDR2 YFSETQ. Original handling: Amplification of reference gene primers provided the estimated nucleated cell counts. Using immunoSEQ multiplex PCR, the repertoire was profiled, and TCRdb retains in-frame clones only, with some absent. D and trimming come from the DNA, and the V and J calls and clone size come from that table. The sample shows 300,000 to 350,000 clones, about nine tenths of them seen only once. The TCR comes from a woman in her 70s with COVID-19, enrolled during active disease. Material: peripheral blood. The V and J genes are TRBV5-1 and TRBJ2-1; 15 bases match TRBD2. CDR3 protein: CASSYPGTSGGQSSYNEQFF. For the CDR3, the DNA is TGCGCCAGCAGCTATCCCGGGACTAGCGGGGGGCAAAGCTCCTACAATGAGCAGTTCTTC.